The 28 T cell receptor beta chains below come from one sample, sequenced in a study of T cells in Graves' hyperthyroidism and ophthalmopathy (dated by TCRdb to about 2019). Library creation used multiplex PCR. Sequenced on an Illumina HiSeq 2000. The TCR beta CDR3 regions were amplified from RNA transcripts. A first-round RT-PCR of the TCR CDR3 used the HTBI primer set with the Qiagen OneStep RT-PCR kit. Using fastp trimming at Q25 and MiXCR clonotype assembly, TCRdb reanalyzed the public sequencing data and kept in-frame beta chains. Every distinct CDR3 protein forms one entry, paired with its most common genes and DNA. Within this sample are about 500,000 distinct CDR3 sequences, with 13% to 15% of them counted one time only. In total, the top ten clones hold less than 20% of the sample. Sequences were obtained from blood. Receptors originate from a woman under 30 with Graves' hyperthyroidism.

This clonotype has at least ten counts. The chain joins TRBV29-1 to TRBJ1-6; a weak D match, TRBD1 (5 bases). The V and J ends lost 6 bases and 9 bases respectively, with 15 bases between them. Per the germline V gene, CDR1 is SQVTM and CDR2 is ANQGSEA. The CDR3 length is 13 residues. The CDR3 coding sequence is TGCAGCGTCGAGGGGCCAGAGGGTTCACCCCTCCACTTT. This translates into CSVEGPEGSPLHF. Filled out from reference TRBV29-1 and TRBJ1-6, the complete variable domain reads SAVISQKPSRDICQRGTSLTIQCQVDSQVTMMFWYRQQPGQSLTLIATANQGSEATYESGFVIDKFPISRPNLTFSTLTVSNMSPEDSSIYLCSVEGPEGSPLHFGNGTRLTVT.

CDR3 region: CSAGWGGNQPQHF. The CDR3 DNA reads TGCAGTGCAGGCTGGGGGGGAAATCAGCCCCAGCATTTT. The rearrangement links TRBV20-1 to TRBJ1-5; possibly TRBD1 for D (5 bases). Trimming stripped 6 bases from V and 4 bases from J, with 13 bases between. The CDR3 extends over 13 amino acids. Germline V lookup: CDR1 DFQATT, CDR2 SNEGSKA (reference sequence).

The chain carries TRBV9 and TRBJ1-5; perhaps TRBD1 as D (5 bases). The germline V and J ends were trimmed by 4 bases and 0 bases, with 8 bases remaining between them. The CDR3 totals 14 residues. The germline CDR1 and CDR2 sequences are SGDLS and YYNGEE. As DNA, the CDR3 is TGTGCCAGCAGCTACCAGGGTAGCAATCAGCCCCAGCATTTT. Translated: CASSYQGSNQPQHF.

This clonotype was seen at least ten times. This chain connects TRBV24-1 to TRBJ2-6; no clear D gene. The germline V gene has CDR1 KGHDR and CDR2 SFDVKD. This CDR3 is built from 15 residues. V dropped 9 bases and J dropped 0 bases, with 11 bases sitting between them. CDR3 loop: CATSEAASGANVLTF. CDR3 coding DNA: TGTGCCACCTCTGAGGCAGCCTCTGGGGCCAACGTCCTGACTTTC.

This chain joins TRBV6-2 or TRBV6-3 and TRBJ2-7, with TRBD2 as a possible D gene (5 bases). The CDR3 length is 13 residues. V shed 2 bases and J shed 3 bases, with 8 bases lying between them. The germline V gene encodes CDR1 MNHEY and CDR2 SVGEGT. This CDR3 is CASSYGLNYEQYV. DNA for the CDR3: TGTGCCAGCAGTTACGGACTCAACTACGAGCAGTACGTC.

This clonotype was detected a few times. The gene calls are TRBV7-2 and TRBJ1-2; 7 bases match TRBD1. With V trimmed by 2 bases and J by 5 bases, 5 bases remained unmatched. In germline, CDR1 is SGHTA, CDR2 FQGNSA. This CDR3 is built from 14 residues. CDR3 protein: CASSLRDSLYGYTF. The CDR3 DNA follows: TGTGCCAGCAGCTTAAGGGACAGCCTGTATGGCTACACCTTC. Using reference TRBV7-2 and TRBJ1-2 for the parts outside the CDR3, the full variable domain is GAGVSQSPSNKVTEKGKDVELRCDPISGHTALYWYRQSLGQGLEFLIYFQGNSAPDKSGLPSDRFSAERTGGSVSTLTIQRTQQEDSAVYLCASSLRDSLYGYTFGSGTRLTVV.

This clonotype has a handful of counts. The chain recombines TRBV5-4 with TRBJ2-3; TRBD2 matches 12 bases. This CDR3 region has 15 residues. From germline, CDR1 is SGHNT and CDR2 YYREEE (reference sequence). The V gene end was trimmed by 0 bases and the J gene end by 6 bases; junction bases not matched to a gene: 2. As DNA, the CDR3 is TGTGCCAGCAGCTTGGCTAGCGGGAGGGTTGATACGCAGTATTTT. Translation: CASSLASGRVDTQYF. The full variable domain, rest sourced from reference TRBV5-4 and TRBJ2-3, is ETGVTQSPTHLIKTRGQQVTLRCSSQSGHNTVSWYQQALGQGPQFIFQYYREEENGRGNFPPRFSGLQFPNYSSELNVNALELDDSALYLCASSLASGRVDTQYFGPGTRLTVL.

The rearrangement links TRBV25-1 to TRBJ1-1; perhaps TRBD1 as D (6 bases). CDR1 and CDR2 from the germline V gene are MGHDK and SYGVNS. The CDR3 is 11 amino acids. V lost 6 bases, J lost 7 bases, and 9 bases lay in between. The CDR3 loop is CASSGGGEAFF. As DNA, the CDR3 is TGTGCCAGCAGCGGAGGGGGTGAAGCTTTCTTT.

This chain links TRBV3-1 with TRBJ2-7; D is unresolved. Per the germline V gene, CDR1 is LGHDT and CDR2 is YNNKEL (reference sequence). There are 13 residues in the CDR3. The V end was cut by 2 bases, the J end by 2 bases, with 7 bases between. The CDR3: CASSQLGTYEQYF. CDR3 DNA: TGTGCCAGCAGCCAATTAGGTACCTACGAGCAGTACTTC.

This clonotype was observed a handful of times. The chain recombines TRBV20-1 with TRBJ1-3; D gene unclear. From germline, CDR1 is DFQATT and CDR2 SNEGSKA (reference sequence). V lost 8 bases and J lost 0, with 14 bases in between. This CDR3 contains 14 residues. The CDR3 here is CSPTPDHSGNTIYF. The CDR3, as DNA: TGCAGTCCTACCCCCGACCACTCTGGAAACACCATATATTTT.

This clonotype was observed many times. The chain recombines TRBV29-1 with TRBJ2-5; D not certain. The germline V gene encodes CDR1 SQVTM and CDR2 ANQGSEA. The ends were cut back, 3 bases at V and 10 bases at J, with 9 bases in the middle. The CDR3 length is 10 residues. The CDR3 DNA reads TGCAGCGTTGACCCTGAGTACCAGTACTTC. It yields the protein CSVDPEYQYF.

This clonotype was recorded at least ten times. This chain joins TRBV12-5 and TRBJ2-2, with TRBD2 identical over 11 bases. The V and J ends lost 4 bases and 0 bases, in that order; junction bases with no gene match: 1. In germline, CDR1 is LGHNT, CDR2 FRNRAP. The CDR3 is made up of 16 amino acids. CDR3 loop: CASGSGLAANTGELFF. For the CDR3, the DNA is TGTGCTAGTGGTTCGGGACTAGCGGCGAACACCGGGGAGCTGTTTTTT.

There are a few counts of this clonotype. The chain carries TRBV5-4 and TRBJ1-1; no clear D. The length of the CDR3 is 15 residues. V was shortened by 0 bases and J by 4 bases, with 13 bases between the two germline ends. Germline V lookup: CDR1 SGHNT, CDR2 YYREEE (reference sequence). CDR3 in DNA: TGTGCCAGCAGCTTGGGTGTGCGATTAGTCACTGAAGCTTTCTTT. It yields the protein CASSLGVRLVTEAFF.

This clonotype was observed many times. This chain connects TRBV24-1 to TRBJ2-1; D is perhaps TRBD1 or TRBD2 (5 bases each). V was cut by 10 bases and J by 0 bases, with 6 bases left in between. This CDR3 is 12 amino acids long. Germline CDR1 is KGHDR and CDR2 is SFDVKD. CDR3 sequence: CATRGSYNEQFF. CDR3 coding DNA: TGTGCCACGAGGGGCTCCTACAATGAGCAGTTCTTC.

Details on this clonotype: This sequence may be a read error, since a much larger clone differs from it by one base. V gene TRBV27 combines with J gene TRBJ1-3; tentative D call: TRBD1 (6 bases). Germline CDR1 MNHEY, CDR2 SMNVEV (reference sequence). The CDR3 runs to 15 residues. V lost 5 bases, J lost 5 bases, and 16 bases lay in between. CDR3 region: CASSTTGWPRNTIYF. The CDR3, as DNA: TGTGCCAGCAGTACTACAGGGTGGCCTAGAAACACCATATATTTT.

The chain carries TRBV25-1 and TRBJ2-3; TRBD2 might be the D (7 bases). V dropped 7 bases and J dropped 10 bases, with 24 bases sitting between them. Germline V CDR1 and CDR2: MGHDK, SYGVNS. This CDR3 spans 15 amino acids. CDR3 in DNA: TGTGCCAGCAAACCCCTGGGGGGGGGGCCACGGCCGCAGTATTTT. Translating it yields CASKPLGGGPRPQYF.

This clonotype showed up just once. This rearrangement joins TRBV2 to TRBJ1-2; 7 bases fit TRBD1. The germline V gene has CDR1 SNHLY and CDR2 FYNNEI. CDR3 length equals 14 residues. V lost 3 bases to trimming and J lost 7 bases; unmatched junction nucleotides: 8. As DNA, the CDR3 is TGTGCCAGCAGTGATACACAGGGGCGGACTGGCTACACCTTC. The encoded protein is CASSDTQGRTGYTF.

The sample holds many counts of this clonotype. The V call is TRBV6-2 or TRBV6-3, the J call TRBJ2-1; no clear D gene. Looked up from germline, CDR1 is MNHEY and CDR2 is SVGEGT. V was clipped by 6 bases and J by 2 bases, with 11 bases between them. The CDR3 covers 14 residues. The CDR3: CASRTLNPYNEQFF. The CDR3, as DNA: TGTGCCAGCAGAACGCTAAACCCCTACAATGAGCAGTTCTTC.

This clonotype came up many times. This CDR3 reads CASSPPGLAPRYEQYF. The DNA for the CDR3 is TGTGCCAGCAGTCCGCCGGGACTAGCGCCACGCTACGAGCAGTACTTC. V gene TRBV12-3 or TRBV12-4 combines with J gene TRBJ2-7; 10 bases map to TRBD2. The CDR3 runs to 16 residues. The J segment lost 3 bases and the V segment lost 5 bases, leaving 10 bases of the junction unmatched.

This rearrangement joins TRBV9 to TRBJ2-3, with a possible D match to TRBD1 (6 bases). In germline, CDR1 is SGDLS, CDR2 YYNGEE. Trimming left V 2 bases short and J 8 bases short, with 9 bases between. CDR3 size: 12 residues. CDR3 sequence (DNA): TGTGCCAGCAGCGTCCCCAGGGGTACGCAGTATTTT. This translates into CASSVPRGTQYF.

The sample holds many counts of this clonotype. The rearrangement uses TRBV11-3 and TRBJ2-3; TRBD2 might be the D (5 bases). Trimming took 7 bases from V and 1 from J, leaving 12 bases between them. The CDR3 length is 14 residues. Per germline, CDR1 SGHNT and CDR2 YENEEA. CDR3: CASTQGRGTDTQYF. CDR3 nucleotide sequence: TGTGCCAGCACCCAAGGGAGAGGCACAGATACGCAGTATTTT. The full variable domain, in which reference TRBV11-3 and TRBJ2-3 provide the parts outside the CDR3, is EAGVVQSPRYKIIEKKQPVAFWCNPISGHNTLYWYLQNLGQGPELLIRYENEEAVDDSQLPKDRFSAERLKGVDSTLKIQPAELGDSAVYLCASTQGRGTDTQYFGPGTRLTVL.

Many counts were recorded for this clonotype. CDR3 loop: CASSLGQYGYTF. CDR3 sequence (DNA): TGTGCCAGCAGTTTAGGACAGTATGGCTACACCTTC. The genes are TRBV28 and TRBJ1-2; weak D call: TRBD1 (6 bases). This CDR3 is built from 12 residues. Germline CDR1 and CDR2: MDHEN and SYDVKM. V shed 2 bases and J shed 5 bases, with 6 bases lying between them.

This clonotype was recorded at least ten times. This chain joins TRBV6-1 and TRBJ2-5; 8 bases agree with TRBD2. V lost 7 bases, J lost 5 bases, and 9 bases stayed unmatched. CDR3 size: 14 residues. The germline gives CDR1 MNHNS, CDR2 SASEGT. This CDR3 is CASIPSGGRETQYF. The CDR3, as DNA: TGTGCCAGCATCCCCTCGGGGGGGCGGGAGACCCAGTACTTC.

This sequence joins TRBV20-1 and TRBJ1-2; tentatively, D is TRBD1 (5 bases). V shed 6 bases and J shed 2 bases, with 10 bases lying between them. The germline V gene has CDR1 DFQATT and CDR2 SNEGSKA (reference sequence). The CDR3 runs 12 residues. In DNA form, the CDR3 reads TGCAGTGCGTTGGGACCGAACTATGGCTACACCTTC. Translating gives CSALGPNYGYTF.

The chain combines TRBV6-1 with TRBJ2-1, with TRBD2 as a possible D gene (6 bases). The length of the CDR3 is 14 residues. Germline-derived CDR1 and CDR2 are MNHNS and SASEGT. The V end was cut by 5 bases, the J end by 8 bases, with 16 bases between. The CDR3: CASSIGRETDEQFF. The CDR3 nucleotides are TGTGCCAGCAGTATCGGCCGGGAGACGGATGAGCAGTTCTTC.

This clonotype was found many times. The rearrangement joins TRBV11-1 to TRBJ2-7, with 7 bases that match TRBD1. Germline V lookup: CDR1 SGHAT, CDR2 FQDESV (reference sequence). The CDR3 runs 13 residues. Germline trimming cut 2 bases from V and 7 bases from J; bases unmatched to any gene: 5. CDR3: CASSLNRGGEQYV. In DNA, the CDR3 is TGTGCCAGCAGCTTAAACAGGGGTGGAGAGCAGTACGTC.

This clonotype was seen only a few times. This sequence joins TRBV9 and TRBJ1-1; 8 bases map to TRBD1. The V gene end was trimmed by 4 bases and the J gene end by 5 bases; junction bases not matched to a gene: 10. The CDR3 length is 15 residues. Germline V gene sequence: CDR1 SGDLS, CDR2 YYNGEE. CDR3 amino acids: CASSPRTGQGTEAFF. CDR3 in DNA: TGTGCCAGCAGCCCCAGGACAGGGCAGGGGACTGAAGCTTTCTTT.

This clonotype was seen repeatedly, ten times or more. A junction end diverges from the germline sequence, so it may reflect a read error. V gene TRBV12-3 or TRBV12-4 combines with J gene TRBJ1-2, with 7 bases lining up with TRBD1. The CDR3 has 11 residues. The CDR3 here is CASRRGWLGSF. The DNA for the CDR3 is TGTGCCAGCCGCAGGGGGTGGCTGGGGTCCTTC.